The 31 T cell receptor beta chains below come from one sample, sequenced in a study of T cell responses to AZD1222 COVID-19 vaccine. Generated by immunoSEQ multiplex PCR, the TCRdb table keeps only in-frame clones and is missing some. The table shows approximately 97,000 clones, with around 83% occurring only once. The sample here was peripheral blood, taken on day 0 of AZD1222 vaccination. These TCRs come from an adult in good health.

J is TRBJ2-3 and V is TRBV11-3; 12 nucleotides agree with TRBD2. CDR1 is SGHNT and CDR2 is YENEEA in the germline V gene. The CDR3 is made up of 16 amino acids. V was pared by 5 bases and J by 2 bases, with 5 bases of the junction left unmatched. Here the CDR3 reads CASSIGLAGSTDTQYF. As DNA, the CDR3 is TGTGCCAGCAGCATCGGACTAGCGGGGTCCACAGATACGCAGTATTTT.

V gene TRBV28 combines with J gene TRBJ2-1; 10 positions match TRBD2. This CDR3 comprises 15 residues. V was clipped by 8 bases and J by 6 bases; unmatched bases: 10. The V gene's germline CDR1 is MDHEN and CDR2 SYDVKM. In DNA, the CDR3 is TGTGCCAGCGTCCCTAGCGGGAGCCAGGGCAATGAGCAGTTCTTC. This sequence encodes CASVPSGSQGNEQFF.

The DNA for the CDR3 is TGTGCCAGCAGCTTCGACGACAGGGCTATTTTCTATGGCTACACCTTC. The encoded protein is CASSFDDRAIFYGYTF. The gene calls are TRBV5-6 and TRBJ1-2; 7 bases align to TRBD1. CDR1 is SGHDT and CDR2 is YYEEEE in the germline V gene. The junction had 11 bases not matched to a gene; V was cut back by 2 bases and J by 4 bases. The CDR3 sequence is 16 residues long.

The CDR3 coding sequence is TGTGCCTGGAGCCTACAGGGAGGGCAGCCCCAGCATTTT. It translates to CAWSLQGGQPQHF. This chain links TRBV30 with TRBJ1-5, with a weak D call TRBD1 (6 bases). V gave up 3 bases and J gave up 7 bases, with 13 bases separating them. CDR1 is GTSNPN, CDR2 SVGIG, per germline (reference sequence). CDR3 length: 13 residues.

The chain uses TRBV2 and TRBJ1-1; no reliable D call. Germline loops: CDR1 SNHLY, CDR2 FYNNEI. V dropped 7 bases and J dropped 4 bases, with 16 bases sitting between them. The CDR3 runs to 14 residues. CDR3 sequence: CASNDGFGFTEAFF. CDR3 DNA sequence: TGTGCCAGCAATGATGGCTTCGGGTTCACTGAAGCTTTCTTT. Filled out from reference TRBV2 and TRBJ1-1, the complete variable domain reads EPEVTQTPSHQVTQMGQEVILRCVPISNHLYFYWYRQILGQKVEFLVSFYNNEISEKSEIFDDQFSVERPDGSNFTLKIRSTKLEDSAMYFCASNDGFGFTEAFFGQGTRLTVV.

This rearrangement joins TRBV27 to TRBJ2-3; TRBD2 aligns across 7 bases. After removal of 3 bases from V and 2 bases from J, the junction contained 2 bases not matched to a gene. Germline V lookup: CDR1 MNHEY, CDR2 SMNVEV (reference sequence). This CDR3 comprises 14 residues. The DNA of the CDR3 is TGTGCCAGCAGTTTCCGGGAGGTCACAGATACGCAGTATTTT. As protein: CASSFREVTDTQYF.

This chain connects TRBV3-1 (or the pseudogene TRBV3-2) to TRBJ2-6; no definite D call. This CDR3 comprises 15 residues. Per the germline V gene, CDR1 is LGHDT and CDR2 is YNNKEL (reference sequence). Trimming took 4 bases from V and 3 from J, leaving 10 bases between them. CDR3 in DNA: TGTGCCAGCAGCCTACAGTATCATGGGGCCAACGTCCTGACTTTC. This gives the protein CASSLQYHGANVLTF.

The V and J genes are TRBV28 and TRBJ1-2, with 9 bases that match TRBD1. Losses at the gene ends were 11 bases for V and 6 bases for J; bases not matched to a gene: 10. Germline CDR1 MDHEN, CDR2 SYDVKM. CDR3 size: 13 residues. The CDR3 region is CALSTGTGNGYTF. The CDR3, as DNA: TGTGCCCTAAGTACCGGGACAGGGAATGGCTACACCTTC.

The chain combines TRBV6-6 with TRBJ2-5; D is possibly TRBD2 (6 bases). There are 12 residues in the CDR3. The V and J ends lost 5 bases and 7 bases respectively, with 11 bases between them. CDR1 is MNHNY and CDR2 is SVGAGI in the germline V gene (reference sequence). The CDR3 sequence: CASSPDGGTQYF. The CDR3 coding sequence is TGTGCCAGCAGTCCGGACGGGGGGACCCAGTACTTC.

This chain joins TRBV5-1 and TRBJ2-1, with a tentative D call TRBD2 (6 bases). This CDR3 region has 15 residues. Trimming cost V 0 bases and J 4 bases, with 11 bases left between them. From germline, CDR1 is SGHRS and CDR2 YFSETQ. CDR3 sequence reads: CASSLAGGRYNEQFF. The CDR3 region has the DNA TGCGCCAGCAGCTTGGCCGGAGGGCGATACAATGAGCAGTTCTTC.

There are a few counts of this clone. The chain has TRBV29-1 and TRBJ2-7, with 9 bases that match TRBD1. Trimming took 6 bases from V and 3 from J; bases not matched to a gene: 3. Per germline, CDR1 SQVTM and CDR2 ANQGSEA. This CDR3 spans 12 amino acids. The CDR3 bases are TGCAGCGTGCGACAGGGGGTCTACGAGCAGTACTTC. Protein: CSVRQGVYEQYF.

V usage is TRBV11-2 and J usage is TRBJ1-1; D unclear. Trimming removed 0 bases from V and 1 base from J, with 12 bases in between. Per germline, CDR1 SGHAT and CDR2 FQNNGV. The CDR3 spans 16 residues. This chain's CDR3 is CASSLDGWATNTEAFF. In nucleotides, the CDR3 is TGTGCCAGCAGCTTAGACGGATGGGCTACGAACACTGAAGCTTTCTTT.

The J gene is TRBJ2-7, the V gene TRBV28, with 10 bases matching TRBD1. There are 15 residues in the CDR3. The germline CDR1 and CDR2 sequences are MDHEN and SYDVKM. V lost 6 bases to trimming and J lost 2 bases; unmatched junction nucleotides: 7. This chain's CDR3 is CASRTGTGVAYEQYF. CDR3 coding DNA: TGTGCCAGCAGAACCGGGACAGGGGTAGCCTACGAGCAGTACTTC.

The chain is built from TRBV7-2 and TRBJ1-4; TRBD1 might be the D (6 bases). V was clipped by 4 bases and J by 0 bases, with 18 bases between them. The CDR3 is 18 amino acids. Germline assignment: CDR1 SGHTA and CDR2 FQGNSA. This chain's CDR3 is CASSWEGGRVTTNEKLFF. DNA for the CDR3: TGTGCCAGCAGCTGGGAGGGGGGCAGGGTTACAACTAATGAAAAACTGTTTTTT.

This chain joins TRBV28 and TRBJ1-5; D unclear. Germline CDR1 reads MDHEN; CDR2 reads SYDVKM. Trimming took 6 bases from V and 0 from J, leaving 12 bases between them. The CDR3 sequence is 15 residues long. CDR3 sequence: CASSAAGRSNQPQHF. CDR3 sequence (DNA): TGTGCCAGCAGCGCCGCAGGACGTAGCAATCAGCCCCAGCATTTT.

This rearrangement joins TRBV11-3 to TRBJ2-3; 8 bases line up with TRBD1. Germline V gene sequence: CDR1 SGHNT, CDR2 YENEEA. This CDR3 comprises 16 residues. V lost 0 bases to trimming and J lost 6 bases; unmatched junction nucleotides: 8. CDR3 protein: CASSLEGTGVMDTQYF. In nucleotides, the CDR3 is TGTGCCAGCAGCTTAGAGGGGACAGGCGTCATGGATACGCAGTATTTT.

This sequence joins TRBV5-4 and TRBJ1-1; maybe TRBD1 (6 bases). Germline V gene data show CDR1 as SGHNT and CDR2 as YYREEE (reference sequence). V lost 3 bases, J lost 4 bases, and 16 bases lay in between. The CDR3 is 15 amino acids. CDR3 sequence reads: CASSSEPGQITEAFF. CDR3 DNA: TGTGCCAGCAGCTCGGAACCGGGACAAATCACTGAAGCTTTCTTT.

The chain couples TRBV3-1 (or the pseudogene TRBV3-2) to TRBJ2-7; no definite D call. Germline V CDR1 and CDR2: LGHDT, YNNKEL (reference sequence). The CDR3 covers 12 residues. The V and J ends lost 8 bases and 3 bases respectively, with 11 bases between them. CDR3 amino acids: CASGDLGYEQYF. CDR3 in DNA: TGTGCCAGCGGGGATCTTGGCTACGAGCAGTACTTC.

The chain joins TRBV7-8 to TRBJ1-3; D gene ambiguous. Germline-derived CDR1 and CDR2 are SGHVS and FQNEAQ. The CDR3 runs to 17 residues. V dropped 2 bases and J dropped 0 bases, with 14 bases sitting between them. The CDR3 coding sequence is TGTGCCAGCAGCTTATCCGGTGGGAGAATCTCTGGAAACACCATATATTTT. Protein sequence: CASSLSGGRISGNTIYF. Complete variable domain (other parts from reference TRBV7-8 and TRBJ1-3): GAGVSQSPRYKVAKRGQDVALRCDPISGHVSLFWYQQALGQGPEFLTYFQNEAQLDKSGLPSDRFFAERPEGSVSTLKIQRTQQEDSAVYLCASSLSGGRISGNTIYFGEGSWLTVV.

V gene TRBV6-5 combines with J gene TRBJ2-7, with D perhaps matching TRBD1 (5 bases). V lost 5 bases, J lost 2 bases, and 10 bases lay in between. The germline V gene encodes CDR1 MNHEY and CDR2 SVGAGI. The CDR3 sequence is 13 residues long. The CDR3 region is CASSPDTAYEQYF. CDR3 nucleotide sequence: TGTGCCAGCAGTCCGGACACCGCCTACGAGCAGTACTTC.

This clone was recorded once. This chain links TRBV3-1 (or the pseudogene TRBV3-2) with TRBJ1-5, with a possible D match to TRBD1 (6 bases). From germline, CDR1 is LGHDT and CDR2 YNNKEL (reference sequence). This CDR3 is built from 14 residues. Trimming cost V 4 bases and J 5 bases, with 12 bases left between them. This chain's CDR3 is CASSLGTTYQPQHF. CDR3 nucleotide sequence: TGTGCCAGCAGCCTCGGGACAACTTATCAGCCCCAGCATTTT.

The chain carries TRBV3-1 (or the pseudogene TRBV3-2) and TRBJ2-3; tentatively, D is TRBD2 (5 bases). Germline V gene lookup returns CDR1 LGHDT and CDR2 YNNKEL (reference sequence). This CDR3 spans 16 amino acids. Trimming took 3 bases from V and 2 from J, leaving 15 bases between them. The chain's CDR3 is CASSHLRTRHTDTQYF. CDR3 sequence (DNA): TGTGCCAGCAGCCATCTACGGACTCGCCACACAGATACGCAGTATTTT.

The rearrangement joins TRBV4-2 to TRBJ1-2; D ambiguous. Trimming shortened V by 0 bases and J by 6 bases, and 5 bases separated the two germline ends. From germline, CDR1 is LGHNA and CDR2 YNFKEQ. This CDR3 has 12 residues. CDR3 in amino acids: CASSQDTHGYTF. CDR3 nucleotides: TGTGCCAGCAGCCAAGATACCCATGGCTACACCTTC.

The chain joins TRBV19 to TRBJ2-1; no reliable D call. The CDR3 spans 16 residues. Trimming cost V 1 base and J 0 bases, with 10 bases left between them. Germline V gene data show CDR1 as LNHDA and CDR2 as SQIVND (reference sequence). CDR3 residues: CASSIVGLSSYNEQFF. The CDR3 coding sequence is TGTGCCAGTAGTATAGTAGGCCTGAGCTCCTACAATGAGCAGTTCTTC.

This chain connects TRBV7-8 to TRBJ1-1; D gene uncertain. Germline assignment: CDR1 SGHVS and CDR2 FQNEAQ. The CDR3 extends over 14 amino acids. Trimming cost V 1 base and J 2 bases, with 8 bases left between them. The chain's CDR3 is CASSLGTANTEAFF. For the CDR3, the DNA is TGTGCCAGCAGCTTAGGGACGGCAAACACTGAAGCTTTCTTT.

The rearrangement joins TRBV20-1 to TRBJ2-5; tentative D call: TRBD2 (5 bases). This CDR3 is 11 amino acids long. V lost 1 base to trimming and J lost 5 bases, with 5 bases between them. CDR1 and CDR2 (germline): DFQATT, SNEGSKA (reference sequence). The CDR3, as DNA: TGCAGTGCTAGAGCGGGGGAGACCCAGTACTTC. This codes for CSARAGETQYF.

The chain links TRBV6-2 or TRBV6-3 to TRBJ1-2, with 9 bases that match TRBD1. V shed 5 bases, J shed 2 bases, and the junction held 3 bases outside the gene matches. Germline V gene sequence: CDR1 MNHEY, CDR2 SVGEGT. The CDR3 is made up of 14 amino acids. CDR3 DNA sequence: TGTGCCAGCAGTAAAGGACAGGGGAACTATGGCTACACCTTC. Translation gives CASSKGQGNYGYTF.

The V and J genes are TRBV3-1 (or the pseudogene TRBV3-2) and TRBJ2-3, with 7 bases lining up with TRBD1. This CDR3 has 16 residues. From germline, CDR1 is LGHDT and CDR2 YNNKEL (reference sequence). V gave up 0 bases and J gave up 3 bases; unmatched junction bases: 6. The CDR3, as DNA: TGTGCCAGCAGCCAAGAGGGCAGGGGGTGGACAGATACGCAGTATTTT. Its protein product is CASSQEGRGWTDTQYF.

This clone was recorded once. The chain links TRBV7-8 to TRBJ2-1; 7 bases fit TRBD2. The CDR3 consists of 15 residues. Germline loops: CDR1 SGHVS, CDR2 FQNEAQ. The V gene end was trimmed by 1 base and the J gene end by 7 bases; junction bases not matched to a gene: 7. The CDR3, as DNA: TGTGCCAGCAGCTTAGTGGGCGGGAGTGTGAATGAGCAGTTCTTC. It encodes CASSLVGGSVNEQFF.

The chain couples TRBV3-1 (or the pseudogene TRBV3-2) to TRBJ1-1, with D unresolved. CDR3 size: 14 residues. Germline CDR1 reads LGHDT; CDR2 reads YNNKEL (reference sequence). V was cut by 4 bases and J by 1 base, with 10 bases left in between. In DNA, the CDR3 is TGTGCCAGCAGCCGCGGGGTGACGAACACTGAAGCTTTCTTT. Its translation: CASSRGVTNTEAFF.

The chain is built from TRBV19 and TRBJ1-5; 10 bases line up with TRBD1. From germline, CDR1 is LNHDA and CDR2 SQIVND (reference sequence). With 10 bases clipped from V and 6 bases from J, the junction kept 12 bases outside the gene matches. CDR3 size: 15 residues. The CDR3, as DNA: TGTGCCACCCATCCCAGACAGGGGGCCTCTCAGCCCCAGCATTTT. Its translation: CATHPRQGASQPQHF.